This TCR beta chain originates from a study of human T cells and chemical hapten exposure. Time point reported: patch test 1, 2 weeks after DPC sensitization. Treatment of the sample: therapeutic diphenylcyclopropenone sensitization with weekly scalp DPC. Each patch-test visit's blood sample preceded patch application. The CDR3 is 12 amino acids. Germline lookup yields CDR1 MNHEY and CDR2 SVGEGT. V was pared by 8 bases and J by 5 bases, with 12 bases between. Unique molecular identifiers were affixed to discrete cDNA molecules within the library. In the original analysis: Between about 23,224 and 750,000 TCRs appeared in each sample, and the median stood at roughly 95,000. TCRdb analysed the RACE reads with MiXCR anew, one entry per CDR3 protein. None of the V and J calls come from the authors' own analysis; TCRdb made them. Altogether around 110,000 distinct CDR3 sequences are present, about 12% being singletons, with the ten largest covering 1.3% to 1.5%.

A remark on this clonotype: Its antigen is still unknown.

General study points: There was no change with DPC sensitization in TCRs above 1 in 1000 frequency.

The starting material was whole blood, obtained in connection with sensitization to the hapten diphenylcyclopropenone (DPC). This receptor was identified in a woman in her forties or fifties with alopecia areata. Some clones in this sample may be carry-over from other donors' samples. The V and J genes are TRBV6-2 or TRBV6-3 and TRBJ1-1, with a possible D match to TRBD1 (6 bases). This CDR3 is CASGIGQTEAFF. CDR3 coding DNA: TGTGCCAGCGGAATAGGACAGACTGAAGCTTTCTTT.